In its sample, the clone carrying this T cell receptor (beta chain) was seen once. Its antigen is not known. The entry originates in a study of cytomegalovirus exposure and HLA in healthy donors. Findings and limits, study-wide: The availability of immune exposure information extended only to CMV serostatus. An analysis that came later showed most CMV-associated TCR beta chains appearing HLA-restricted. Of the V segments, some could not be distinguished, including TRBV6-2 and TRBV6-3, and were excluded.

V lost 8 bases to trimming and J lost 0 bases; unmatched junction nucleotides: 1. Germline lookup yields CDR1 SNHLY and CDR2 FYNNEI. This CDR3 is 13 amino acids long. A multiplex PCR was run with 60 Vbeta primers and 13 Jbeta primers. In the original processing: There were tens of millions of unique TCR beta chains by a later count, and some 12 million of them were shared. The assay was immunoSEQ multiplex PCR, and TCRdb's table has in-frame clones only and misses some. The V and J calls and clone size were taken over from that table, and D and trimming were inferred from the DNA. Altogether 150,000 to 200,000 clones are present, 70% to 80% being singletons, with the ten largest covering 1.6%.

This chain joins TRBV2 and TRBJ1-3; TRBD1 agrees at 7 bases. The sequenced material came from PBMCs. The sequence derives from a woman aged 50 to 60 in good health and CMV-seronegative. CDR3 sequence reads: CASDRVSGNTIYF. The CDR3 bases are TGTGCCAGCGACAGGGTCTCTGGAAACACCATATATTTT.